Listed here are 22 T cell receptor beta chains from one sample, sequenced in a study of Tregs in tolerant kidney transplant recipients (dated by TCRdb to about 2019). Library preparation employed the immunoSEQ multiplex PCR assay. The table was pulled from immuneACCESS by TCRdb, which kept in-frame rearrangements only. Such tables lose some clones; where checked, under half of the loss comes from unresolved V genes, and the rest has no known cause. The sample table lists approximately 67,000 clones, approximately 92% of them with a count of one. Roughly 9.7% of the sample belongs to the ten largest clones. The time point label here, explained by the study, means: blood sample drawn before combined kidney and bone marrow transplant. The material sequenced was CD8+ T cells from blood, taken before the transplant. The receptors shown here come from a human donor who received a combined kidney and bone marrow transplant.

Concerning this clone: Other nucleotide sequences from this sample produce the same CDR3. The chain joins TRBV7-2 to TRBJ2-1, with TRBD2 identical over 9 bases. CDR3 size: 15 residues. Trimming cost V 5 bases and J 2 bases; bases outside gene matches: 4. The germline gives CDR1 SGHTA, CDR2 FQGNSA. The CDR3 nucleotides read TGTGCCAGCAGCCGCACTAGCGGGCCCTACAATGAGCAGTTCTTC. This gives the protein CASSRTSGPYNEQFF.

The chain uses TRBV5-6 and TRBJ2-1; D might be TRBD1 (6 bases). CDR3 length equals 14 residues. V lost 1 base, J lost 4 bases, and 9 bases lay in between. CDR1 and CDR2 from the germline V gene are SGHDT and YYEEEE. Written as DNA, the CDR3 is TGTGCCAGCAGCTTGTACAGGGCTTACAATGAGCAGTTCTTC. As protein: CASSLYRAYNEQFF.

The J gene is TRBJ2-7, the V gene TRBV11-3; 10 bases fit TRBD1. The CDR3 length is 14 residues. V lost 7 bases and J lost 7; bases outside the gene matches: 10. Germline CDR1 and CDR2: SGHNT and YENEEA. The CDR3 loop reads CASTSGTGVGEQYF. Written as DNA, the CDR3 is TGTGCCAGCACTTCCGGGACAGGGGTAGGGGAGCAGTACTTC. The variable domain in full, completed from reference TRBV11-3 and TRBJ2-7, reads EAGVVQSPRYKIIEKKQPVAFWCNPISGHNTLYWYLQNLGQGPELLIRYENEEAVDDSQLPKDRFSAERLKGVDSTLKIQPAELGDSAVYLCASTSGTGVGEQYFGPGTRLTVT.

This clone was picked up one time. Other nucleotide sequences from this sample produce the same CDR3. The chain has TRBV9 and TRBJ2-2, with 7 nucleotides matching TRBD1. Losses at the gene ends were 4 bases for V and 0 bases for J; bases not matched to a gene: 9. There are 17 residues in the CDR3. Germline V gene lookup returns CDR1 SGDLS and CDR2 YYNGEE. The DNA for the CDR3 is TGTGCCAGCAGCACCACCGAAGACAGGGCGAACACCGGGGAGCTGTTTTTT. This sequence encodes CASSTTEDRANTGELFF.

This clone was seen only a few times. V gene TRBV10-1 combines with J gene TRBJ1-3; D perhaps matches TRBD1 (5 bases). Germline CDR1 is WNHNN and CDR2 is SYGVQD (reference sequence). The CDR3 is 15 amino acids. With 1 base removed from V and 8 bases from J, the gap between germline ends came to 15 bases. The DNA for the CDR3 is TGCGCCAGCAGTGAGTGCGGGGGGTGTCGATACACCATATATTTT. Translation: CASSECGGCRYTIYF.

The chain is built from TRBV6-5 and TRBJ2-7, with TRBD1 matching 8 bases. This CDR3 contains 15 residues. Trimming cost V 2 bases and J 2 bases; bases outside gene matches: 5. Germline lookup yields CDR1 MNHEY and CDR2 SVGAGI. For the CDR3, the DNA is TGTGCCAGCAGTTACGGGACAGGTCCAACCTACGAGCAGTACTTC. Protein sequence: CASSYGTGPTYEQYF.

V gene TRBV6-5 combines with J gene TRBJ1-2; tentative D call: TRBD1 (6 bases). The germline V and J ends were trimmed by 4 bases and 7 bases, with 19 bases remaining between them. Germline V gives CDR1 MNHEY, CDR2 SVGAGI. The CDR3 covers 15 residues. CDR3 sequence reads: CASSLGRQALVGYTF. In nucleotides, the CDR3 is TGTGCCAGCAGTTTAGGAAGACAGGCCTTGGTTGGCTACACCTTC.

The V gene is TRBV6-5, the J gene TRBJ2-7; D unresolved. Trimming cost V 0 bases and J 2 bases, with 8 bases left between them. Germline V lookup: CDR1 MNHEY, CDR2 SVGAGI. CDR3 length equals 14 residues. CDR3 bases: TGTGCCAGCAGTTACTCATCAGAAGCCTACGAGCAGTACTTC. Residues: CASSYSSEAYEQYF.

The chain has TRBV9 and TRBJ1-5; the D gene is possibly TRBD1 (5 bases). This CDR3 has 15 amino acids. Germline CDR1 and CDR2: SGDLS and YYNGEE. Trimming pared 4 bases from V and 3 bases from J, leaving 14 bases between. The CDR3 is CASSSGGGYNQPQHF. For the CDR3, the DNA is TGTGCCAGCAGCTCTGGGGGGGGTTACAATCAGCCCCAGCATTTT.

This chain uses TRBV2 with TRBJ2-3; TRBD1 agrees at 7 bases. CDR3 length equals 15 residues. Looked up from germline, CDR1 is SNHLY and CDR2 is FYNNEI. The J segment lost 1 base and the V segment lost 10 bases, leaving 11 bases of the junction unmatched. In DNA form, the CDR3 reads TGTGCCACCCATGAAGACAGGGAAGGCACAGATACGCAGTATTTT. Translated: CATHEDREGTDTQYF.

The J gene is TRBJ2-1, the V gene TRBV7-9; 11 positions agree with TRBD2. CDR3 size: 15 residues. V lost 4 bases, J lost 8 bases, and 7 bases stayed unmatched. CDR1 is SEHNR, CDR2 FQNEAQ, per germline (reference sequence). The CDR3: CASSWPGLAVDEQFF. In DNA form, the CDR3 reads TGTGCCAGCAGCTGGCCGGGACTAGCGGTGGATGAGCAGTTCTTC. Drawing the rest from reference TRBV7-9 and TRBJ2-1, the complete variable domain is DTGVSQNPRHKITKRGQNVTFRCDPISEHNRLYWYRQTLGQGPEFLTYFQNEAQLEKSRLLSDRFSAERPKGSFSTLEIQRTEQGDSAMYLCASSWPGLAVDEQFFGPGTRLTVL.

This clone was counted a single time. The rearrangement uses TRBV10-3 and TRBJ2-5; 7 bases map to TRBD1. After removal of 4 bases from V and 5 bases from J, the junction contained 10 bases not matched to a gene. This CDR3 region has 15 residues. Germline V gene data show CDR1 as ENHRY and CDR2 as SYGVKD. The CDR3 nucleotides are TGTGCCATCAGTGGTACAAACAGGGGCGAGGAGACCCAGTACTTC. Amino acid sequence: CAISGTNRGEETQYF.

The rearrangement uses TRBV13 and TRBJ2-2, with TRBD2 matching over 7 bases. CDR1 and CDR2 from the germline V gene are PRHDT and FYEKMQ (reference sequence). The CDR3 loop spans 15 amino acids. Trimming at V came to 4 bases and at J to 4 bases, leaving 6 bases not matched to a gene. Here the CDR3 DNA reads TGTGCCAGCAGCTCCTCTCCGGGAGGCACCGGGGAGCTGTTTTTT. Translating it yields CASSSSPGGTGELFF.

The chain has TRBV27 and TRBJ2-3; D is possibly TRBD2 (6 bases). Between the trimmed V and J ends, which lost 1 base and 2 bases, there was a span of 10 bases. The germline V gene has CDR1 MNHEY and CDR2 SMNVEV (reference sequence). The CDR3 extends over 15 amino acids. CDR3 nucleotide sequence: TGTGCCAGCAGTTTATTTCGGACTACCACAGATACGCAGTATTTT. Protein sequence: CASSLFRTTTDTQYF.

The chain employs TRBV27 and TRBJ2-1, with TRBD2 identical over 11 bases. The V segment lost 5 bases and the J segment 6 bases; nucleotides outside the gene matches: 6. Germline V lookup: CDR1 MNHEY, CDR2 SMNVEV (reference sequence). The CDR3 extends over 15 amino acids. The CDR3 DNA reads TGTGCCAGCAGTCTAACTAGCGGGAGAAGCAATGAGCAGTTCTTC. Encoded protein: CASSLTSGRSNEQFF.

The chain links TRBV7-3 to TRBJ2-3, with D unresolved. CDR3 size: 13 residues. In germline, CDR1 is SGHTA, CDR2 FQGTGA. Trimming pared 2 bases from V and 5 bases from J, leaving 8 bases between. CDR3: CASSLLAQDTQYF. CDR3 nucleotide sequence: TGTGCCAGCAGCTTATTGGCTCAAGATACGCAGTATTTT.

This clone has just one count. V usage is TRBV15 and J usage is TRBJ2-2, with D unresolved. V gave up 2 bases and J gave up 6 bases, with 13 bases separating them. Germline V gene lookup returns CDR1 LNHNV and CDR2 YYDKDF (reference sequence). This CDR3 is 15 amino acids long. The CDR3 region is CATSRPGQSAGELFF. In DNA, the CDR3 is TGTGCCACCAGCAGACCTGGGCAGTCGGCCGGGGAGCTGTTTTTT.

The genes are TRBV13 and TRBJ2-2; 12 bases align to TRBD2. The CDR3 extends over 15 amino acids. Germline CDR1 and CDR2: PRHDT and FYEKMQ (reference sequence). The junction had 2 bases not matched to a gene; V was cut back by 5 bases and J by 4 bases. CDR3 residues: CASSQGLAGTGELFF. DNA for the CDR3: TGTGCCAGCAGCCAGGGACTAGCGGGCACCGGGGAGCTGTTTTTT.

The table lists this clone with a few counts. The chain is built from TRBV19 and TRBJ1-5; D is unclear. There are 12 residues in the CDR3. Germline lookup yields CDR1 LNHDA and CDR2 SQIVND (reference sequence). Deletions cut 3 bases from V and 9 bases from J, with 9 bases between. CDR3 loop: CASSIGGRPQHF. CDR3 coding DNA: TGTGCCAGTAGTATTGGAGGGCGGCCCCAGCATTTT.

The J gene is TRBJ2-7, the V gene TRBV7-9; 7 nucleotides match TRBD1. The ends lost 0 bases at V and 6 bases at J; junction bases unmatched: 14. The CDR3 totals 17 residues. The germline CDR1 and CDR2 sequences are SEHNR and FQNEAQ (reference sequence). CDR3 in DNA: TGTGCCAGCAGCTTAGCGCCCCGGACAGGTGCTTCTATCGAGCAGTACTTC. This translates into CASSLAPRTGASIEQYF.

The chain combines TRBV4-2 with TRBJ2-1; D is unresolved. The CDR3 length is 15 residues. V shed 1 base and J shed 8 bases, with 15 bases lying between them. Germline V gene lookup returns CDR1 LGHNA and CDR2 YNFKEQ. The CDR3 DNA reads as TGTGCCAGCAGCCAAGTTAGCAGTAGTCTCCATGAGCAGTTCTTC. It encodes CASSQVSSSLHEQFF.

The gene calls are TRBV10-1 and TRBJ1-1; D is perhaps TRBD1 (6 bases). The ends were cut back, 8 bases at V and 0 bases at J, with 16 bases in the middle. The germline V gene has CDR1 WNHNN and CDR2 SYGVQD (reference sequence). CDR3 length: 15 amino acids. CDR3 in amino acids: CASLDRELMNTEAFF. The DNA for the CDR3 is TGCGCCAGCCTGGACAGAGAGCTAATGAACACTGAAGCTTTCTTT.